These 3 T cell receptor beta chains originate from one sample sequenced in a study of T cells in Graves' hyperthyroidism and ophthalmopathy. Template material for amplifying TCR beta CDR3 regions consisted of RNA transcripts. Primed by the HTBI set, a first-round RT-PCR was run on the TCR CDR3. TCRdb re-called the multiplex PCR reads with MiXCR, one entry per CDR3 protein. The table records 550,000 to 600,000 distinct CDR3 sequences, approximately 44% of them present only once. The specimen sequenced was peripheral blood or thyroid tissue (not recorded which). The receptor source for this set is an adult woman with Graves' disease, either hyperthyroidism or ophthalmopathy (not recorded which).

At least ten counts were recorded for this clonotype. The chain combines TRBV6-5 with TRBJ2-7; 8 positions agree with TRBD1. With V trimmed by 5 bases and J by 3 bases, 9 bases remained unmatched. Germline-derived CDR1 and CDR2 are MNHEY and SVGAGI. This CDR3 spans 15 amino acids. CDR3 sequence reads: CASSELGTGRYEQYF. In DNA form, the CDR3 reads TGTGCCAGCAGTGAGCTTGGGACAGGACGCTACGAGCAGTACTTC.

About this clonotype: At one of its ends the junction is not consistent with the germline gene, which may arise from a read error. This chain uses TRBV7-9 with TRBJ2-5, with D hard to call. CDR3 length equals 10 residues. Germline V gene data show CDR1 as SEHNR and CDR2 as FQNEAQ (reference sequence). Here the CDR3 reads CASREESQYF. DNA for the CDR3: TGTGCCAGCAGGGAAGAGTCCCAGTACTTC.

This clonotype was seen a few times. A much larger clone sits a single nucleotide away, making a read error possible. J is TRBJ2-3 and V is TRBV2; the D is unclear. V lost 3 bases and J 3 bases, leaving 4 bases between the germline ends. Germline CDR1 reads SNHLY; CDR2 reads FYNNEI. The CDR3 has 12 residues. CDR3 bases: TGTGCCAGCAGTGACCCAACAGATACGCAGTATTTT. Protein product: CASSDPTDTQYF.